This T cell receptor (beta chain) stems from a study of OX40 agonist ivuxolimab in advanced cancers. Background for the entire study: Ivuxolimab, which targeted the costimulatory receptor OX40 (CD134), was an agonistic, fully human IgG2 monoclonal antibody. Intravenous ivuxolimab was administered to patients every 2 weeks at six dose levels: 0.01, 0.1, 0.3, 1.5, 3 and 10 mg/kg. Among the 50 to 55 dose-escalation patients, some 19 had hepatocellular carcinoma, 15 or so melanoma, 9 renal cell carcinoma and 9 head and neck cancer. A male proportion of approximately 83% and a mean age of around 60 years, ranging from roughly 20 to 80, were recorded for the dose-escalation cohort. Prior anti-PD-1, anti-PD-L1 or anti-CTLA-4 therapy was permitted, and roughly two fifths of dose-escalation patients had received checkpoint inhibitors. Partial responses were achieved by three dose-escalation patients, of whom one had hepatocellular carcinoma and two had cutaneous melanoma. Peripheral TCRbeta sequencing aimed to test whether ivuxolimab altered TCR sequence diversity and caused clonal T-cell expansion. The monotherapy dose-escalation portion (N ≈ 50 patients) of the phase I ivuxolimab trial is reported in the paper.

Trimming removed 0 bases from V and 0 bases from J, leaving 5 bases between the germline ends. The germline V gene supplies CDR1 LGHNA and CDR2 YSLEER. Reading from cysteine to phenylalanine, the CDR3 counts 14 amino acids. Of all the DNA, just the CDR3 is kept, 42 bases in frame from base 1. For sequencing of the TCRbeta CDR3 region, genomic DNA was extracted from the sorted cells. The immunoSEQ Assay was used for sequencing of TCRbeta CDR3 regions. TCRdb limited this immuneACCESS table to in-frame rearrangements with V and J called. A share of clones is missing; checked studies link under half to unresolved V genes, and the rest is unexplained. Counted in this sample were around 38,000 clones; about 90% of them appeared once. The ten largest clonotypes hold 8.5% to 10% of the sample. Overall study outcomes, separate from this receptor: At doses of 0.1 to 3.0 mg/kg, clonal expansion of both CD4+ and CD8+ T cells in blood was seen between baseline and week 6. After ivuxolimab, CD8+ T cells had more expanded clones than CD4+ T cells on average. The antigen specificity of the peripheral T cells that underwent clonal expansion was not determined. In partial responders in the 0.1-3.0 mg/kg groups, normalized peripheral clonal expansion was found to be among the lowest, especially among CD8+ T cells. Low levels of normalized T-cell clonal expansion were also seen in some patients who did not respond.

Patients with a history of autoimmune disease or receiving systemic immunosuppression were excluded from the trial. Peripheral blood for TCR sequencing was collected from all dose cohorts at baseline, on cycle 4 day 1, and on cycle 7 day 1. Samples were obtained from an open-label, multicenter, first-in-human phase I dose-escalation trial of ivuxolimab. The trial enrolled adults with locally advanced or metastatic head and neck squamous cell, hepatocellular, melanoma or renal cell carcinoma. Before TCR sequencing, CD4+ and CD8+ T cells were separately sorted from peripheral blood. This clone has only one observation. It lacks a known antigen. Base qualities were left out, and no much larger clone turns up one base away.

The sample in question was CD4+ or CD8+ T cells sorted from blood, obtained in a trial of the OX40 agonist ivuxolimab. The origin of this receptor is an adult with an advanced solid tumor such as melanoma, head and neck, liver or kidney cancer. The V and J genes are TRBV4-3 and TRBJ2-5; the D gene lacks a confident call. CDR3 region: CASSQEGYQETQYF. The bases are TGCGCCAGCAGCCAAGAGGGCTACCAAGAGACCCAGTACTTC.